The clone carrying this TCR beta chain was recorded at least ten times. Germline V gene data show CDR1 as MNHEY and CDR2 as SVGEGT. With 6 bases removed from V and 4 bases from J, the gap between germline ends came to 10 bases. The CDR3 spans 12 residues. These data are taken from a study of glioma-infiltrating T cells. Across the whole study: Low-grade gliomas were grade II; glioblastomas were grade IV at initial diagnosis.

Amplification of TCR alpha and beta CDR3 regions from RNA used iRepertoire nested multiplex PCR. Input was about 100-450 ng of tissue mRNA or PBMC total RNA. MiXCR was run by TCRdb on the multiplex PCR reads, yielding one entry per CDR3 protein. The sample has 300,000 to 400,000 distinct CDR3 sequences, less than 50% seen once. The chain employs TRBV6-2 or TRBV6-3 and TRBJ2-7; a weak D match, TRBD2 (5 bases). The sequence came from a human donor with low-grade glioma or glioblastoma, undergoing nonglioma brain surgery, or in good health (not recorded which). Sequencing was carried out using glioma tissue, nonneoplastic brain tissue, or PBMCs (not recorded which). CDR3 sequence reads: CASSPRDYEQYF. The CDR3 region has the DNA TGTGCCAGCAGCCCACGGGATTACGAGCAGTACTTC.